One sample yielded the 3 T cell receptor beta chains listed below, sequenced in a study of blood T cell repertoires in COVID-19. Method: immunoSEQ multiplex PCR; TCRdb's copy keeps in-frame clones and lacks some. The sample lists roughly 200,000 clones, over 70% seen once, with roughly 7.9% in the top ten. Specimen: peripheral blood. All receptors derive from a woman aged 80 or over with acute or convalescent COVID-19.

This sequence joins TRBV11-2 and TRBJ1-5, with D perhaps TRBD1 (5 bases). The CDR3 spans 14 residues. Trimming left V 3 bases short and J 3 bases short, with 9 bases between. Germline CDR1 and CDR2: SGHAT and FQNNGV. CDR3: CASSLSGDNQPQHF. The DNA of the CDR3 is TGTGCCAGCAGCTTGTCGGGGGACAATCAGCCCCAGCATTTT.

This clone was observed a few times. At the DNA level, this CDR3 is encoded by other sequences in the same sample as well. This chain connects TRBV27 to TRBJ2-2, with D uncertain. V gave up 9 bases and J gave up 0 bases, with 11 bases separating them. CDR1 and CDR2 (germline): MNHEY, SMNVEV (reference sequence). The CDR3 totals 14 residues. The CDR3 DNA reads TGTGCCAGTGGTACAGAAACGAACACCGGGGAGCTGTTTTTT. Protein product: CASGTETNTGELFF.

This chain joins TRBV11-2 and TRBJ2-3; 12 nucleotides line up with TRBD2. The CDR3 is 17 residues long. Germline values: CDR1 SGHAT, CDR2 FQNNGV. V was pared by 4 bases and J by 4 bases, with 9 bases of the junction left unmatched. The CDR3 spells CASSSRPRLAGADTQYF. CDR3 DNA: TGTGCCAGCAGCTCTCGACCCAGACTAGCGGGAGCAGATACGCAGTATTTT.